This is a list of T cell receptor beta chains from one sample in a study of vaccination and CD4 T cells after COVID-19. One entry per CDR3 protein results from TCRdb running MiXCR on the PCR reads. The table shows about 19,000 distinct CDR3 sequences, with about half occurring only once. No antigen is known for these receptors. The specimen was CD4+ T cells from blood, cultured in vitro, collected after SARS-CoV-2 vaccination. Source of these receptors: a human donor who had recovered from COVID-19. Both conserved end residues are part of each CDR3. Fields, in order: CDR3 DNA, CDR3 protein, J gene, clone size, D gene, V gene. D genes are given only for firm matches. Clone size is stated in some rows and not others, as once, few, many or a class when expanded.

TGTGCCAGCAGCAAAGAAGGGGCAGGGGCTCTCAGCAATCAGCCCCAGCATTTT | CASSKEGAGALSNQPQHF | TRBJ1-5 | NA | NA | TRBV21-1
TGTGCCAGCAGTTTAAAAGCCAACACTGAAGCTTTCTTT | CASSLKANTEAFF | TRBJ1-1 | NA | NA | TRBV28
TGCGCCAGCGAAAAGACAGGGGGTCGGAATTCACCCCTCCACTTT | CASEKTGGRNSPLHF | TRBJ1-6 | NA | TRBD1 | TRBV10-2
TGTGCCAGCAGCCAGGACTCGGGGGATACGCAGTATTTT | CASSQDSGDTQYF | TRBJ2-3 | once | NA | TRBV6-2/TRBV6-3
TGCAGTGCTAGCAGGGGACAGGGGAACACTGAAGCTTTCTTT | CSASRGQGNTEAFF | TRBJ1-1 | medium-sized | TRBD1 | TRBV20-1
TGCGCCAGCAGTGAGAGGTCAGAGTATGGCTACACCTTC | CASSERSEYGYTF | TRBJ1-2 | once | NA | TRBV10-1
TGTGCCAGCAGTTTATCACGCCTGGGACAGGACATCATGCCCCAGCATTTT | CASSLSRLGQDIMPQHF | TRBJ1-5 | few | TRBD1 | TRBV28
TGCAGTGCTAGAGGTCGATCTGGGGCCAACGTCCTGACTTTC | CSARGRSGANVLTF | TRBJ2-6 | few | NA | TRBV20-1
TGTGCCAGCAGCTTGGATCAGGGGCTAAGTGAGACCCAGTACTTC | CASSLDQGLSETQYF | TRBJ2-5 | NA | NA | TRBV7-2
TGCGCCAGCAGTGAGAACTCCTACGAGCAGTACTTC | CASSENSYEQYF | TRBJ2-7 | NA | NA | TRBV10-1
TGTGCCAGCAGTTTCTCAGGGTCCGACGGAAATTCACCCCTCCACTTT | CASSFSGSDGNSPLHF | TRBJ1-6 | NA | NA | TRBV27
TGTGCCAGCAGTTCCCCAGGCAGGGCAACATCCTTAAACATTCAGTACTTC | CASSSPGRATSLNIQYF | TRBJ2-4 | NA | NA | TRBV6-2/TRBV6-3
TGTGCCAGCAGTGTCGACAGTCATAATTCACCCCTCCACTTT | CASSVDSHNSPLHF | TRBJ1-6 | NA | NA | TRBV12-3/TRBV12-4